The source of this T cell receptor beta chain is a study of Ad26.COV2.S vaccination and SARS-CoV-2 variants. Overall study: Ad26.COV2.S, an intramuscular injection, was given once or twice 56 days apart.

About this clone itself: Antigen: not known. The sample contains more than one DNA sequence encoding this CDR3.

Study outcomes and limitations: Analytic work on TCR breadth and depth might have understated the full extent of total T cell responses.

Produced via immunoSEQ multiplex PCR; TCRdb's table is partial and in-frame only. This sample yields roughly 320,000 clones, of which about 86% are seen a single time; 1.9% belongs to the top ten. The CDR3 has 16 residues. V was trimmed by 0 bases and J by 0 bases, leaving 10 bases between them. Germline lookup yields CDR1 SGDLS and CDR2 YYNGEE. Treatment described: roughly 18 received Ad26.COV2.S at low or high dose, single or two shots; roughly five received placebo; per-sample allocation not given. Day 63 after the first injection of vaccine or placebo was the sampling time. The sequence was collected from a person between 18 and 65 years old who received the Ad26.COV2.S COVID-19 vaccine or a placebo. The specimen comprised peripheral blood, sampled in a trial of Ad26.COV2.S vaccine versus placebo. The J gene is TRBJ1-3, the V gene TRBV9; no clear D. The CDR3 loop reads CASSVGNANSGNTIYF. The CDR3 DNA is TGTGCCAGCAGCGTAGGAAACGCCAACTCTGGAAACACCATATATTTT.